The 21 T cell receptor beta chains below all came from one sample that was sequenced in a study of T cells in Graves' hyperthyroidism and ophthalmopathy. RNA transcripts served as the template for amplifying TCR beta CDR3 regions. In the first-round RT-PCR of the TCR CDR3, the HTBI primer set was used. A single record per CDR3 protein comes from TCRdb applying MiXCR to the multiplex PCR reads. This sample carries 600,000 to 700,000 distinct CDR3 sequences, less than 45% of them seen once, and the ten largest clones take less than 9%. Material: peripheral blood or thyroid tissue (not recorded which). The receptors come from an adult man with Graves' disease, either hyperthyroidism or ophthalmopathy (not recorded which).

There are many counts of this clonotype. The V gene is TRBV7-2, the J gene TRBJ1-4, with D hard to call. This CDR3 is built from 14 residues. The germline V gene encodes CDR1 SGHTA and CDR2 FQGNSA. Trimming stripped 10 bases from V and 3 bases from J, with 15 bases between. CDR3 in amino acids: CATSKAPANEKLFF. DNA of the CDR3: TGTGCCACCTCAAAGGCTCCCGCTAATGAAAAACTGTTTTTT.

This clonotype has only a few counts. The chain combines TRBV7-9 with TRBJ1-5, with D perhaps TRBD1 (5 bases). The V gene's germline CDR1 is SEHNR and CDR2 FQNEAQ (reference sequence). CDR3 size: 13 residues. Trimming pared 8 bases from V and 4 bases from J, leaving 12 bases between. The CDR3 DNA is TGTGCCAGCCCTCAGGGAGGGAATCAGCCCCAGCATTTT. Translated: CASPQGGNQPQHF.

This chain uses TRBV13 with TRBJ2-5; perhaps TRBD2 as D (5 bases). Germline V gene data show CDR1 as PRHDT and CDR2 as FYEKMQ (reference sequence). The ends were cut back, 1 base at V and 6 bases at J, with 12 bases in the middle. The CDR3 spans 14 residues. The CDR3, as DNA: TGTGCCAGCAGCTTAGAAGGGAGTGGAAAGACCCAGTACTTC. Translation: CASSLEGSGKTQYF.

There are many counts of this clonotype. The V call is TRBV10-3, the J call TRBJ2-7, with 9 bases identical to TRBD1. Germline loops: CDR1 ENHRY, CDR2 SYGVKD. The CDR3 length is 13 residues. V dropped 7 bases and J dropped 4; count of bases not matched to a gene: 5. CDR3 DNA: TGTGCCATCAAGGGACAGGGACCATACGAGCAGTACTTC. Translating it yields CAIKGQGPYEQYF.

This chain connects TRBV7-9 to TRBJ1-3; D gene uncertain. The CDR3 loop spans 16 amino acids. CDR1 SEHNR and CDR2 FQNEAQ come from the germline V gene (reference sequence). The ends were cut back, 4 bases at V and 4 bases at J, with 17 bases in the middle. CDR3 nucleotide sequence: TGTGCCAGCAGCTCGATACAACAGACGGAGGGAAACACCATATATTTT. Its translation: CASSSIQQTEGNTIYF. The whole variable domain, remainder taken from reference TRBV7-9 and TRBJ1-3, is DTGVSQNPRHKITKRGQNVTFRCDPISEHNRLYWYRQTLGQGPEFLTYFQNEAQLEKSRLLSDRFSAERPKGSFSTLEIQRTEQGDSAMYLCASSSIQQTEGNTIYFGEGSWLTVV.

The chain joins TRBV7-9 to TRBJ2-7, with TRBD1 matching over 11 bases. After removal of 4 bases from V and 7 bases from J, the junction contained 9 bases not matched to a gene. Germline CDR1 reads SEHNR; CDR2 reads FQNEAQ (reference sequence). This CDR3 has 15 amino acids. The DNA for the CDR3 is TGTGCCAGCAGCTGGACCGGGACAGGGGGTTGGGAGCAGTACTTC. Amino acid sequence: CASSWTGTGGWEQYF. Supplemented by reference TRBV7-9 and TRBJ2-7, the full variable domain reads DTGVSQNPRHKITKRGQNVTFRCDPISEHNRLYWYRQTLGQGPEFLTYFQNEAQLEKSRLLSDRFSAERPKGSFSTLEIQRTEQGDSAMYLCASSWTGTGGWEQYFGPGTRLTVT.

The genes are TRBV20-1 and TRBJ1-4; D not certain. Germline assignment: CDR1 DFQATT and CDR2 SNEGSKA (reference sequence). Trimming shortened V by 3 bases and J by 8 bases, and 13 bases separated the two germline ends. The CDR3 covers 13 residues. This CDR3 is CSASVRTREKLFF. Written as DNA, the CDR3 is TGCAGTGCTAGCGTCCGTACGAGGGAAAAACTGTTTTTT.

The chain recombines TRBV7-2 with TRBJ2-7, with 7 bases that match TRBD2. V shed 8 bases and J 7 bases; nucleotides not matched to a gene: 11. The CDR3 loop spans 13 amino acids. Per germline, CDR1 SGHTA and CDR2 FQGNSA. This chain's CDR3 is CASGGDVSSEQYF. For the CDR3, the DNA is TGTGCCAGCGGGGGGGACGTATCTAGTGAGCAGTACTTC.

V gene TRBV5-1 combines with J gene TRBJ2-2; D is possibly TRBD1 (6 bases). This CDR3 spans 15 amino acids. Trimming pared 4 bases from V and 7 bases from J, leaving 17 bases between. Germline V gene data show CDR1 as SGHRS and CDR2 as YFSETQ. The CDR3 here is CASSNRVAYNGELFF. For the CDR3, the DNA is TGCGCCAGCAGCAACAGGGTCGCATACAACGGGGAGCTGTTTTTT.

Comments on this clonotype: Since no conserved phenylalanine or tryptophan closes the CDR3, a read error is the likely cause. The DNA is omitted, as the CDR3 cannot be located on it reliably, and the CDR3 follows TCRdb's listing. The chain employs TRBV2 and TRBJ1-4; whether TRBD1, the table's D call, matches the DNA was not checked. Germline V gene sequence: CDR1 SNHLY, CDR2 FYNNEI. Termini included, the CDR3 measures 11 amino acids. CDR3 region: CASSVLRTGFS.

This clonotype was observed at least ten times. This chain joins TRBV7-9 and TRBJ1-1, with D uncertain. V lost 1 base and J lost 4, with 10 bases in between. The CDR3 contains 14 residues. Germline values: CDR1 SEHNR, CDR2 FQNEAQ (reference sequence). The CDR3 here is CASSLETGSTEAFF. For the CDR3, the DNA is TGTGCCAGCAGCTTAGAGACGGGGAGCACTGAAGCTTTCTTT.

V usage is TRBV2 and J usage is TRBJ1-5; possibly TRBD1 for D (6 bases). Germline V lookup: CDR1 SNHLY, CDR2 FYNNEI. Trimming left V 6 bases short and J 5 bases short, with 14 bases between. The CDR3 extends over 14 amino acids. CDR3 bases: TGTGCCAGCAGGAAGACAGGAAGGGATCAGCCCCAGCATTTT. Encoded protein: CASRKTGRDQPQHF.

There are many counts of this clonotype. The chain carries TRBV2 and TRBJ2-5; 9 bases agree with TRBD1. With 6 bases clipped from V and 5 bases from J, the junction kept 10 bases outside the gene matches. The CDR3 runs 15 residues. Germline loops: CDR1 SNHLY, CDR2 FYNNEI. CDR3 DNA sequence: TGTGCCAGCAGGCCCGGGACAGGGCGGTGGGAGACCCAGTACTTC. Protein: CASRPGTGRWETQYF.

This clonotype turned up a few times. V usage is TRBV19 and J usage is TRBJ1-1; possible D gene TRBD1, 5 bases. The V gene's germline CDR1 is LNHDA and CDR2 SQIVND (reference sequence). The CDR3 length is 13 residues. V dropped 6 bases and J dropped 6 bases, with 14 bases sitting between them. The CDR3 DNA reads TGTGCCAGTAGGGGGCAATTTGGCGCTGAAGCTTTCTTT. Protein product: CASRGQFGAEAFF. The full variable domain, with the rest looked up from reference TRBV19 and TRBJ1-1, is DGGITQSPKYLFRKEGQNVTLSCEQNLNHDAMYWYRQDPGQGLRLIYYSQIVNDFQKGDIAEGYSVSREKKESFPLTVTSAQKNPTAFYLCASRGQFGAEAFFGQGTRLTVV.

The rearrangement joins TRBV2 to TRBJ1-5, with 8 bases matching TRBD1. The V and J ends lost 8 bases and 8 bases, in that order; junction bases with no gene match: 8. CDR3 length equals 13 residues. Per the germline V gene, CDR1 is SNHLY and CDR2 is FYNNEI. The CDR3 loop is CASGGDRGEPQHF. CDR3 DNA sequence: TGTGCCAGCGGTGGAGACAGGGGCGAGCCCCAGCATTTT.

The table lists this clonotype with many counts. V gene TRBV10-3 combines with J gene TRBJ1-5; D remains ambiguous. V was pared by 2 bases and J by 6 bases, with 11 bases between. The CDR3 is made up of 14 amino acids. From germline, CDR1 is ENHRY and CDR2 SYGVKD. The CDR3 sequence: CAISESEMGQPQHF. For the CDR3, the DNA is TGTGCCATCAGTGAGAGCGAGATGGGTCAGCCCCAGCATTTT.

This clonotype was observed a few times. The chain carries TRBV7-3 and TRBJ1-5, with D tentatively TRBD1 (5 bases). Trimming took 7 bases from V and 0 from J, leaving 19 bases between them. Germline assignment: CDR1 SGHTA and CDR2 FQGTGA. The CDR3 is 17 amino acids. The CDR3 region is CASITPGLSYSNQPQHF. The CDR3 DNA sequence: TGTGCCAGCATAACGCCGGGACTGAGCTATAGCAATCAGCCCCAGCATTTT.

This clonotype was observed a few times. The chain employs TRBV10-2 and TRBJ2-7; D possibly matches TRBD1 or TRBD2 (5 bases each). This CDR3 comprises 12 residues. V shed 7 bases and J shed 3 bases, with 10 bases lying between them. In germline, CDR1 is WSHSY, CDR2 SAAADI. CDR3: CASTRGSYEQYF. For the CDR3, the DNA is TGCGCCAGCACTCGGGGCAGCTACGAGCAGTACTTC.

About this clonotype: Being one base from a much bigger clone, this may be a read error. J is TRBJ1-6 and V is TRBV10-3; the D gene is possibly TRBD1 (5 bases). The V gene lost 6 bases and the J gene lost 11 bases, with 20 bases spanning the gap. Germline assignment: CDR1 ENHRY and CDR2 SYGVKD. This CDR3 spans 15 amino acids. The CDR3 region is CAIRSGGGRGTPLHF. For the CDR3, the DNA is TGTGCCATCAGGTCTGGGGGGGGTCGCGGGACACCCCTCCACTTT.

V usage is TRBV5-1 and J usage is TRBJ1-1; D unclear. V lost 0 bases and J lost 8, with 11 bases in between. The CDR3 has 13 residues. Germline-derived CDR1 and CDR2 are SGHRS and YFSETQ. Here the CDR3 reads CASSLGRSFEAFF. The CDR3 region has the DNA TGCGCCAGCAGCTTGGGACGGTCATTCGAAGCTTTCTTT.

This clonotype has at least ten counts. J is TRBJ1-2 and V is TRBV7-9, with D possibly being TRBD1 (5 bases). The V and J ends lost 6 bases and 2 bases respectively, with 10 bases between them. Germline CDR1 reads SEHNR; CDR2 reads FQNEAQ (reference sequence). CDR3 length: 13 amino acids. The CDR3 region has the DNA TGTGCCAGCAGTCCGGCAGGGAACTATGGCTACACCTTC. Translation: CASSPAGNYGYTF. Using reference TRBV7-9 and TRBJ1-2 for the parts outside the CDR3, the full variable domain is DTGVSQNPRHKITKRGQNVTFRCDPISEHNRLYWYRQTLGQGPEFLTYFQNEAQLEKSRLLSDRFSAERPKGSFSTLEIQRTEQGDSAMYLCASSPAGNYGYTFGSGTRLTVV.